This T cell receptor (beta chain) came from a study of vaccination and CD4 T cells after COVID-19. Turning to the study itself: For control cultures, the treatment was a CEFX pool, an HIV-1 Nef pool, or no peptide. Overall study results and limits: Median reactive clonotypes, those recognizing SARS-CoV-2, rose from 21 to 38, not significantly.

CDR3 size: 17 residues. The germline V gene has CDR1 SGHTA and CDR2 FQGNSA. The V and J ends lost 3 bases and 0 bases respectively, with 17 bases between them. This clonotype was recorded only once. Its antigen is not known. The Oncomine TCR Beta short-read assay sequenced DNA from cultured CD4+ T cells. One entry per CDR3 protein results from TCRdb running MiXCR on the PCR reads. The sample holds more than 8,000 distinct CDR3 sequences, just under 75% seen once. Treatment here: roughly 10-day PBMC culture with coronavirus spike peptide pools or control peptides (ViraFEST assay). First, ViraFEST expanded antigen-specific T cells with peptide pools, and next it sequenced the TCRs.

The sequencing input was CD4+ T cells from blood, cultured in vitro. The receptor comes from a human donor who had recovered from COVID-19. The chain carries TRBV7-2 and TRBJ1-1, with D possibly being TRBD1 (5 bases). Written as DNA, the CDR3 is TGTGCCAGCAGCTTCGGCCGTGGGGGGTTCATGAACACTGAAGCTTTCTTT. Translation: CASSFGRGGFMNTEAFF.